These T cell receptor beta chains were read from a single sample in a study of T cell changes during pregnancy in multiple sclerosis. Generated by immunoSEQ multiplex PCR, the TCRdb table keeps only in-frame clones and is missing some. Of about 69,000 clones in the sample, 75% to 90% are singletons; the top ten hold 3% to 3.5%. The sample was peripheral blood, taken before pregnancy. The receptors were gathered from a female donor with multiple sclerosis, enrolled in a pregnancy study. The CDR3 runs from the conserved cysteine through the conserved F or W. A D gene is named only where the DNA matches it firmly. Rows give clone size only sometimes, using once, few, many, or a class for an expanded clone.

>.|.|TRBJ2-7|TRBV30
TGTGCCTGGAGTGGGGGGCAGGCCCACGAGCAGTACTTC
CAWSGGQAHEQYF
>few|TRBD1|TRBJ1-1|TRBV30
TGTGCCTGGACAGGGGGTAGCGCTGAAGCTTTCTTT
CAWTGGSAEAFF
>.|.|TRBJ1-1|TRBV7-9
TGTGCCAGCAGCTTAGCAGGGGCCAACACTGAAGCTTTCTTT
CASSLAGANTEAFF
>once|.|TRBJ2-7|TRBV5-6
TGTGCCAGCAGCTTGGGAGGCCCCCCGACCTACGAGCAGTACTTC
CASSLGGPPTYEQYF
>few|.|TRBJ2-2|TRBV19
TGTGCCAGTAGTATAAGCCCGAACACCGGGGAGCTGTTTTTT
CASSISPNTGELFF
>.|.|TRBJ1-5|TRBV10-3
TGTGCCATCAAGGAGCAGATCAATCAGCCCCAGCATTTT
CAIKEQINQPQHF
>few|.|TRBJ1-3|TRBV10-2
TGCGCCAGCAGGGGCCTCTCTGGAAACACCATATATTTT
CASRGLSGNTIYF
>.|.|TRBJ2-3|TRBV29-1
TGCAGCGTTGAAAGGGGACTCACAGATACGCAGTATTTT
CSVERGLTDTQYF
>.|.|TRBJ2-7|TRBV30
TGTGCCTGGAGTGTAGTGGGGAGCTCCTACGAGCAGTACTTC
CAWSVVGSSYEQYF
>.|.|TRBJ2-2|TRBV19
TGTGCCAGTAGTATCTACAGTACGAACACCGGGGAGCTGTTTTTT
CASSIYSTNTGELFF
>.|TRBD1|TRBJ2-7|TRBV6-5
TGTGCCAGCAGTTACCGCAGGGGGTCCTCCTACGAGCAGTACTTC
CASSYRRGSSYEQYF
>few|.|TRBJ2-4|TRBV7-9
TGTGCCAGCAGCCCCCGAGGGAACATTCAGTACTTC
CASSPRGNIQYF
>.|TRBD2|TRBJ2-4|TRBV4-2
TGTGCCAGCAGCCCTGGGACTAGCGGGAGCCAAAACATTCAGTACTTC
CASSPGTSGSQNIQYF
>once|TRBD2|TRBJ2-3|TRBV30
TGTGCCTGGAGTTACCTCAGGACTAGCGATGGTCCAGATACGCAGTATTTT
CAWSYLRTSDGPDTQYF
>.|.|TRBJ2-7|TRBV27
TGTGCCAGCAGTTTATGGCAGGGCAAGGAGCAGTACTTC
CASSLWQGKEQYF
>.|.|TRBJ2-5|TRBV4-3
TGCGCCAGCAGCCAAGGGGCAGGACAAGAGACCCAGTACTTC
CASSQGAGQETQYF
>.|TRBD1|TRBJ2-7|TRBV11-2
TGTGCCAGCAGCCAGCAGGGGGACGTGTACGAGCAGTACTTC
CASSQQGDVYEQYF
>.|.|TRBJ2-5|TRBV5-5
TGTGCCAGCAGCTTGGTTCCGGGAGCAGCCACACAAGAGACCCAGTACTTC
CASSLVPGAATQETQYF